The 13 T cell receptor beta chains given below trace back to one sample, sequenced in a study of blood T cell repertoires in COVID-19. The method was immunoSEQ multiplex PCR; TCRdb's version includes in-frame clones alone and lacks a portion of them. The table lists about 100,000 clones, 90% of them singletons, with 6.5% to 8.5% in the top ten. Sample: peripheral blood. The receptors derive from a man between 18 and 35 years old with COVID-19, enrolled during active disease.

This clone was seen a handful of times. The chain combines TRBV3-1 (or the pseudogene TRBV3-2) with TRBJ1-2, with 8 bases fitting TRBD1. V dropped 8 bases and J dropped 3; count of bases not matched to a gene: 8. Germline CDR1 is LGHDT and CDR2 is YNNKEL (reference sequence). There are 14 residues in the CDR3. The CDR3 protein is CASGGQGHDYGYTF. The CDR3, as DNA: TGTGCCAGCGGCGGACAGGGTCACGACTATGGCTACACCTTC.

The chain links TRBV13 to TRBJ2-1; unclear D gene. Germline assignment: CDR1 PRHDT and CDR2 FYEKMQ (reference sequence). V shed 0 bases and J shed 7 bases, with 7 bases lying between them. This CDR3 region has 13 residues. The CDR3 coding sequence is TGTGCCAGCAGCTTAGGGAGGCGGAATGAGCAGTTCTTC. Translating gives CASSLGRRNEQFF.

The CDR3 protein is CASSWTDFNEQFF. In nucleotides, the CDR3 is TGCGCCAGCAGCTGGACAGATTTCAATGAGCAGTTCTTC. This chain joins TRBV5-1 and TRBJ2-1, with a tentative D call TRBD1 (6 bases). V lost 3 bases and J lost 6, with 10 bases in between. The CDR3 length is 13 residues. Germline CDR1 reads SGHRS; CDR2 reads YFSETQ.

V gene TRBV27 combines with J gene TRBJ2-7; D perhaps matches TRBD2 (6 bases). This CDR3 comprises 14 residues. Germline CDR1 and CDR2: MNHEY and SMNVEV (reference sequence). Trimming cost V 8 bases and J 5 bases, with 19 bases left between them. CDR3 coding DNA: TGTGCCAGCCGGGACGGGAGTAGTGTAGACGAGCAGTACTTC. Amino acids: CASRDGSSVDEQYF.

The chain joins TRBV5-1 to TRBJ2-2, with a weak D call TRBD1 (6 bases). The V gene's germline CDR1 is SGHRS and CDR2 YFSETQ. The CDR3 spans 15 residues. Trimming cost V 4 bases and J 7 bases, with 17 bases left between them. The CDR3 loop is CASSPGTFRDGELFF. The CDR3 coding sequence is TGCGCCAGCAGCCCCGGGACATTTAGGGACGGGGAGCTGTTTTTT. The whole variable domain, filled in from reference TRBV5-1 and TRBJ2-2, reads KAGVTQTPRYLIKTRGQQVTLSCSPISGHRSVSWYQQTPGQGLQFLFEYFSETQRNKGNFPGRFSGRQFSNSRSEMNVSTLELGDSALYLCASSPGTFRDGELFFGEGSRLTVL.

J is TRBJ2-3 and V is TRBV24-1; 7 bases are shared with TRBD1. Germline-derived CDR1 and CDR2 are KGHDR and SFDVKD. J lost 6 bases, V lost 9 bases, and 11 bases had no gene match. CDR3 length: 14 residues. DNA of the CDR3: TGTGCCACCGGGGACAGACAGGGCCGGGATACGCAGTATTTT. Translation gives CATGDRQGRDTQYF.

The chain joins TRBV30 to TRBJ2-5; the D gene is possibly TRBD2 (5 bases). The V end lost 3 bases, the J end lost 5 bases, and 10 bases lay between the germline ends. The length of the CDR3 is 12 residues. Germline loops: CDR1 GTSNPN, CDR2 SVGIG (reference sequence). In DNA, the CDR3 is TGTGCCTGGAGCGGGATTCGGGAGACCCAGTACTTC. Residues: CAWSGIRETQYF.

The chain links TRBV6-5 to TRBJ2-5, with 7 bases that match TRBD2. CDR1 is MNHEY, CDR2 SVGAGI, per germline. This CDR3 is 15 amino acids long. V dropped 0 bases and J dropped 7; count of bases not matched to a gene: 8. This CDR3 reads CASSYSGRKPRTQYF. The DNA of the CDR3 is TGTGCCAGCAGTTACTCCGGGAGGAAACCACGGACCCAGTACTTC.

The chain is built from TRBV7-8 and TRBJ1-4; 12 bases line up with TRBD1. Germline lookup yields CDR1 SGHVS and CDR2 FQNEAQ. This CDR3 comprises 17 residues. V was clipped by 6 bases and J by 7 bases; unmatched bases: 12. The CDR3 DNA reads TGTGCCAGCAGGGGTGGCCGGGACAGGGGGCGAAGTGAAAAACTGTTTTTT. Its translation is CASRGGRDRGRSEKLFF.

This sequence joins TRBV6-5 and TRBJ2-3; 11 bases match TRBD2. The CDR3 consists of 15 residues. Looked up from germline, CDR1 is MNHEY and CDR2 is SVGAGI. V lost 0 bases and J lost 5; bases outside the gene matches: 1. The DNA for the CDR3 is TGTGCCAGCAGTTACTCCGGGACTAGCGGAGATACGCAGTATTTT. Translation gives CASSYSGTSGDTQYF.

The chain joins TRBV19 to TRBJ2-7; 8 bases map to TRBD1. V shed 8 bases, J shed 7 bases, and the junction held 10 bases outside the gene matches. The CDR3 length is 13 residues. Germline assignment: CDR1 LNHDA and CDR2 SQIVND (reference sequence). Here the CDR3 reads CASQGAGSREQYF. The CDR3 bases are TGTGCCAGTCAGGGGGCCGGTAGTCGGGAGCAGTACTTC. The entire variable domain, with the rest obtained from reference TRBV19 and TRBJ2-7, is as follows: DGGITQSPKYLFRKEGQNVTLSCEQNLNHDAMYWYRQDPGQGLRLIYYSQIVNDFQKGDIAEGYSVSREKKESFPLTVTSAQKNPTAFYLCASQGAGSREQYFGPGTRLTVT.

This clone was picked up one time. The chain employs TRBV28 and TRBJ1-2; D unclear. V was shortened by 3 bases and J by 6 bases, with 17 bases between the two germline ends. This CDR3 comprises 15 residues. CDR1 and CDR2 from the germline V gene are MDHEN and SYDVKM. CDR3 protein: CASSFGSQKRHGYTF. CDR3 nucleotide sequence: TGTGCCAGCAGTTTCGGGTCGCAGAAGCGGCATGGCTACACCTTC.

The rearrangement uses TRBV28 and TRBJ2-7; TRBD2 aligns across 8 bases. CDR1 and CDR2 from the germline V gene are MDHEN and SYDVKM. V shed 5 bases, J shed 3 bases, and the junction held 9 bases outside the gene matches. The CDR3 length is 15 residues. For the CDR3, the DNA is TGTGCCAGCAGTCGAGGGACTAGTGGGGTCTACGAGCAGTACTTC. It encodes CASSRGTSGVYEQYF. Supplemented by reference TRBV28 and TRBJ2-7, the full variable domain reads DVKVTQSSRYLVKRTGEKVFLECVQDMDHENMFWYRQDPGLGLRLIYFSYDVKMKEKGDIPEGYSVSREKKERFSLILESASTNQTSMYLCASSRGTSGVYEQYFGPGTRLTVT.